This TCR beta chain was obtained from a study of blood T cells in healthy people across ages (dated by TCRdb to between 2015 and 2016). As for the study more broadly: In model experiments, roughly one uniquely barcoded TCR beta cDNA molecule per two T cells was captured by template switching. Donors were grouped into four age groups: young (average roughly 16 years), middle-aged (39), aged (approximately 58) and long-lived (over 80). Using the same blood draw, the study looked at two additional independent replicas of 1 million unique cDNA reads for two donors, one aged 18 to 30 and the other aged 80 or older. To track age-related changes in TCR beta repertoire diversity, the study relied on deep sequencing normalized with unique cDNA molecular identifiers.

Libraries were made using 5' RACE. The instrument was an Illumina HiSeq 2500. A second PCR of about 6 to 11 cycles was performed with a sample-barcoded 5' primer and a J-beta primer mix. A template-switch 5' adaptor carrying 12 random nucleotides introduced a unique molecular identifier onto each TCR beta cDNA molecule. At least 2.5 million CDR3-containing paired-end reads were obtained from each sample. The Mint cDNA synthesis kit, primed by a TRBC-specific oligonucleotide, was used to synthesize first-strand cDNA from all RNA. Following uracil-DNA glycosylase treatment, a first 18-cycle PCR with universal primers M1SS and BC2_uni_R was performed on all cDNA. The source study handled its data this way. For normalization, 1 million high-quality reads, each with a distinct molecular identifier, were randomly selected from each sample. Reads sharing molecular identifiers were discarded rather than binned into consensus sequences. MiTCR, with a Q25 quality threshold and the strictest error-elimination algorithm, was used for CDR3 identification, clonotype clustering and error correction. A nonparametric unseen species model with Euler transformation was used to estimate a lower bound on total TCR beta diversity. TCRdb handled the public reads itself, with Q25 trimming in fastp and clone calling in MiXCR, and kept productive beta chains. Duplicate CDR3 protein sequences are folded into a single record with the most common DNA and genes. V and J calls and clone size were set by TCRdb, not the authors. Counted in this sample were around 700,000 distinct CDR3 sequences; 20% to 25% of them appeared once. The ten most abundant clones make up 9.4% of the sample.

This clonotype was recorded only once. What this receptor recognizes is not known. It has no much larger one-base neighbor in the sample; base qualities were not kept. Summary of the overall study and its limitations: Compared with the aged group, the long-lived group had more naive CD4+ T cells, fewer expanded clones and increased TCR diversity, suggesting age selection. Since profiling was done on bulk unsorted PBMCs, naive and antigen-experienced compartments could not be conclusively compared. As age increased, observed TCR beta diversity per million T cells dropped in a roughly linear way, and a significant reduction was already evident by age 40. Estimates of total diversity based on one million sequenced T cells were considered lower bounds and underestimates. Observed TCR beta diversity correlated strongly with the percentage of naive T cells measured by flow cytometry. Because donor CMV infection status was unknown, age-related changes in expanded clonotypes were potentially confounded.

Cut back by 2 bases and 1 base, the V and J ends lie 14 bases apart. Including cysteine and phenylalanine, the CDR3 has 16 amino acids. Kept here is only the CDR3 DNA, which spans 48 bases and is read in frame from base 1. Per the germline V gene, LGHNA is the CDR1 and YSLEER is the CDR2. The approximately 40 donors, aged about 6 to 100 years, were systemically healthy Caucasian individuals from Russia. About 9.1 milliliters of peripheral blood were collected from each donor into EDTA-treated Vacutainer tubes. PBMCs were isolated by Ficoll-Paque density-gradient centrifugation, with at least 7 million obtained per sample. Total RNA was extracted from PBMCs with Trizol reagent, with at least 6 micrograms obtained per sample. For every donor, flow cytometry on a PBMC aliquot measured the percentage of naive CD45RAhigh/CD27high T cells. This sample also appeared in a second study, on T cells of mothers and their children. Looking at the second paper: Donors were nine systemically healthy Caucasian individuals: three mothers and their six children. cDNA synthesis used all of the extracted RNA, with roughly 1.6 ug of RNA in each 15 ul reaction. In the second PCR, the M1S primer introduced both the sample barcodes and 2-4 random nucleotides. More than 9 million TCR beta CDR3 reads were obtained from each mother, and some 3.2 million reads were obtained from each child. Thymic selection similarly shapes TCR recombination output in related and unrelated pairs, with minor effect from inherited differences. Normalized repertoire overlap in related mother-child pairs was always slightly higher than in unrelated mother-child pairs, but the difference was never significant. No persistent microchimeric T cell clones were detected, at a sensitivity of roughly 100 clones per million clonotypes. To look for features that set related mother-child pairs apart from unrelated individuals, the researchers ran deep NGS to compare the TCR beta repertoires of mothers and children. The mean age was roughly 44 +/- 4 years for the mothers and around 11 +/- 4 years for the children. Libraries were sequenced on Illumina HiSeq 2000 with 100+100 nt paired-end reads after adapter ligation with NEBNext reagents. Mother and child libraries were prepared a month apart and sequenced in separate runs to prevent cross-contamination. Between roughly 500,000 and 2,000,000 distinct TCR beta clonotypes were identified per donor. Naive TCR beta clonotypes were estimated from low-frequency clonotypes matched to each donor's FACS-determined naive share, without sorting.

Specimen: blood. The sequence is built from TRBV4-3 and TRBJ2-5; TRBD2 is perhaps the D gene, given 6 matching bases. This TCR was recovered from a boy between 10 and 17 years old in good health. The bases read TGCGCCAGCAGCCAAACGGCGGGACTTTTCCAAGAGACCCAGTACTTC. Its product reads: CASSQTAGLFQETQYF.